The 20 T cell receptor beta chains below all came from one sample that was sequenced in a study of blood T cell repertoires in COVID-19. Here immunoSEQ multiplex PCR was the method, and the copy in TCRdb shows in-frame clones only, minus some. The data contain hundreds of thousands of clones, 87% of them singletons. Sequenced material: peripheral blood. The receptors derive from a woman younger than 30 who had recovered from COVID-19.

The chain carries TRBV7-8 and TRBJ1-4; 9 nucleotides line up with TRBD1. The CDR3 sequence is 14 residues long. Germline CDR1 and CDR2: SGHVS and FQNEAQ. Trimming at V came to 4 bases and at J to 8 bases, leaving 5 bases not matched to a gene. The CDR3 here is CASSSGTGLEKLFF. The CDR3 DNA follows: TGTGCCAGCAGCTCCGGGACAGGGCTCGAAAAACTGTTTTTT.

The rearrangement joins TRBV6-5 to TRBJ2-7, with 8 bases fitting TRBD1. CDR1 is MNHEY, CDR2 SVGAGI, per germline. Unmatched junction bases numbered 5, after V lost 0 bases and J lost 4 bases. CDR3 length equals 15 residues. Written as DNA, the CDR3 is TGTGCCAGCAGTTACTCTCTGGACAGGGAGTACGAGCAGTACTTC. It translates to CASSYSLDREYEQYF.

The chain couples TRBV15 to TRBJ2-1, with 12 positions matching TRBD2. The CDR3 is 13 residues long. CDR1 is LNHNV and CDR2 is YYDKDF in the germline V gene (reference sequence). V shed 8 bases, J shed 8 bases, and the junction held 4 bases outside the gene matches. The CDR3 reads CATRTSGNYEQFF. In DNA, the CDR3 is TGTGCCACCCGGACTAGCGGGAACTATGAGCAGTTCTTC.

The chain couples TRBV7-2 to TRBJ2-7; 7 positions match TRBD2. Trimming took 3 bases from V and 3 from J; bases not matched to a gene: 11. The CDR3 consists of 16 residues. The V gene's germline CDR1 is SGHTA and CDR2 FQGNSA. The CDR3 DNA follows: TGTGCCAGCAGCTTTATCCCTAGCGGTGTGGGCTACGAGCAGTACTTC. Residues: CASSFIPSGVGYEQYF.

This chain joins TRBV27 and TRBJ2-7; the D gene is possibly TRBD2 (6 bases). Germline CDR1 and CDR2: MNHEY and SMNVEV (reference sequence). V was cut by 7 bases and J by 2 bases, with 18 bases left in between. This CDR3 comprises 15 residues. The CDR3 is CASTPRRGGTYEQYF. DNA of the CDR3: TGTGCCAGCACTCCTAGGCGGGGAGGAACCTACGAGCAGTACTTC.

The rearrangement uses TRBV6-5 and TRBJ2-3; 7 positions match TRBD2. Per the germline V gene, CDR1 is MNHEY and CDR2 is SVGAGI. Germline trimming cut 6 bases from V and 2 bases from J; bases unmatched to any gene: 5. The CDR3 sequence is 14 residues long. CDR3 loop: CASSPQRDTDTQYF. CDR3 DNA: TGTGCCAGCAGCCCCCAGCGGGACACAGATACGCAGTATTTT.

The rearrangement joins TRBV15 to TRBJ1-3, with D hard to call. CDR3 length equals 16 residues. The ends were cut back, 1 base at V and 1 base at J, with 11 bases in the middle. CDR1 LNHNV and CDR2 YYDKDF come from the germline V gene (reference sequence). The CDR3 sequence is CATSRVEGVSGNTIYF. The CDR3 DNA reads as TGTGCCACCAGCAGAGTTGAGGGAGTTTCTGGAAACACCATATATTTT.

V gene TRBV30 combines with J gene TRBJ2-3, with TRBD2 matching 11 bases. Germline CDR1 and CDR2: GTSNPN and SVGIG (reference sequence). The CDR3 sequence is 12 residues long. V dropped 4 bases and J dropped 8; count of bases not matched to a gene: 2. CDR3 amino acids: CAWTSGRFTQYF. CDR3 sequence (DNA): TGTGCCTGGACTAGCGGGAGGTTTACGCAGTATTTT. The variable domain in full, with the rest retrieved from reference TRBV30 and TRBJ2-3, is SQTIHQWPATLVQPVGSPLSLECTVEGTSNPNLYWYRQAAGRGLQLLFYSVGIGQISSEVPQNLSASRPQDRQFILSSKKLLLSDSGFYLCAWTSGRFTQYFGPGTRLTVL.

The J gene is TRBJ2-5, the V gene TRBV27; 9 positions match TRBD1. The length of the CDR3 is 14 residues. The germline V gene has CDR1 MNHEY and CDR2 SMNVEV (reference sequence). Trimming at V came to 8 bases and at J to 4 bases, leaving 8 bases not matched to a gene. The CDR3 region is CASGGTGRGETQYF. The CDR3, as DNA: TGTGCCAGCGGTGGGACAGGGAGGGGAGAGACCCAGTACTTC.

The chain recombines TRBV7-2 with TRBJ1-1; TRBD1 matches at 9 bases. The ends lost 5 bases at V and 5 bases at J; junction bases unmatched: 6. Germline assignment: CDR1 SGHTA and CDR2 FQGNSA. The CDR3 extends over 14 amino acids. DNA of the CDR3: TGTGCCAGCAGCCGGTGGACAGGGGCGACTGAAGCTTTCTTT. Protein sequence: CASSRWTGATEAFF.

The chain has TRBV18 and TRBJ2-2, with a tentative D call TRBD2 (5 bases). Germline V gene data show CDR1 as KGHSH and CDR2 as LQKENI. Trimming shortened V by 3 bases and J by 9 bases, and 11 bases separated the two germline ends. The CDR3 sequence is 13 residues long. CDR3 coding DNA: TGTGCCAGCTCACCTCTCGGACTCTGGGAGCTGTTTTTT. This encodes CASSPLGLWELFF. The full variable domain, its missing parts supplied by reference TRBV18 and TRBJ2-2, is NAGVMQNPRHLVRRRGQEARLRCSPMKGHSHVYWYRQLPEEGLKFMVYLQKENIIDESGMPKERFSAEFPKEGPSILRIQQVVRGDSAAYFCASSPLGLWELFFGEGSRLTVL.

The CDR3 bases are TGTGCCAGCAGCTCCCGGGACAGGGTAGTTGTAGAGACCCAGTACTTC. Its protein product is CASSSRDRVVVETQYF. The chain employs TRBV7-9 and TRBJ2-5, with 9 positions matching TRBD1. V gave up 4 bases and J gave up 4 bases; unmatched junction bases: 10. The CDR3 is 16 amino acids. Germline CDR1 reads SEHNR; CDR2 reads FQNEAQ (reference sequence).

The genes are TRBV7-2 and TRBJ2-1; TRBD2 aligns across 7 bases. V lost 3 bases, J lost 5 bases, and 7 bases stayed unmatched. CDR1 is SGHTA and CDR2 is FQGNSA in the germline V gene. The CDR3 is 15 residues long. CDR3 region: CASSFTGTTNNEQFF. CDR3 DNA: TGTGCCAGCAGCTTTACCGGGACTACCAACAATGAGCAGTTCTTC.

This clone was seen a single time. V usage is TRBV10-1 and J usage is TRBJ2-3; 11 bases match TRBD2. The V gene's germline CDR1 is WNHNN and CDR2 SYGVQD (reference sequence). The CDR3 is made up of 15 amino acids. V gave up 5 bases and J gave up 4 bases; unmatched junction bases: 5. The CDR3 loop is CASSQLAGASDTQYF. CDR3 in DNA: TGCGCCAGCAGTCAACTAGCGGGAGCGTCAGATACGCAGTATTTT.

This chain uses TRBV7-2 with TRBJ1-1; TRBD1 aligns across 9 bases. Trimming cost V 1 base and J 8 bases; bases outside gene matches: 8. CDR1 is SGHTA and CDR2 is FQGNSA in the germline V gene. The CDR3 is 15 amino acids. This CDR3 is CASSLGGQGGPEAFF. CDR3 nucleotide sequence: TGTGCCAGCAGCTTAGGGGGACAGGGAGGCCCCGAAGCTTTCTTT.

The CDR3 loop reads CAIRSHRDRGAGVHSTDTQYF. The CDR3 nucleotides are TGTGCCATCAGATCCCACCGGGACAGGGGAGCGGGAGTCCATAGCACAGATACGCAGTATTTT. The J gene is TRBJ2-3, the V gene TRBV10-3, with 10 bases that match TRBD1. Germline assignment: CDR1 ENHRY and CDR2 SYGVKD. Trimming at V came to 6 bases and at J to 0 bases, leaving 21 bases not matched to a gene. The CDR3 is 21 amino acids.

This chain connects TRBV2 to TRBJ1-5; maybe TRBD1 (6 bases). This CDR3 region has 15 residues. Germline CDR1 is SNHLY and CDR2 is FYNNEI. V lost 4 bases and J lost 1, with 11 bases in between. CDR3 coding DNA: TGTGCCAGCAGTGGGGGGGGGCTGAGCAATCAGCCCCAGCATTTT. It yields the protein CASSGGGLSNQPQHF.

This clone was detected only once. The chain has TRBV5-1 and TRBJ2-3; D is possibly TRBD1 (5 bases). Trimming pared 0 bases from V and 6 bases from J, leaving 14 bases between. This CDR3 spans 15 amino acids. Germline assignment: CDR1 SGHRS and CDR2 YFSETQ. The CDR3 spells CASSLDDSSCDTQYF. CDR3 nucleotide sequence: TGCGCCAGCAGCTTGGATGACAGTAGTTGCGATACGCAGTATTTT.

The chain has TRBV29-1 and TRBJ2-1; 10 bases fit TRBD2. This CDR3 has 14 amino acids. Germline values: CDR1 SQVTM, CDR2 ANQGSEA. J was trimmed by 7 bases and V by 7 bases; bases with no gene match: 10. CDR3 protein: CSGGPGLAPNEQFF. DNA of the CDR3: TGCAGCGGGGGACCGGGACTAGCGCCGAATGAGCAGTTCTTC.

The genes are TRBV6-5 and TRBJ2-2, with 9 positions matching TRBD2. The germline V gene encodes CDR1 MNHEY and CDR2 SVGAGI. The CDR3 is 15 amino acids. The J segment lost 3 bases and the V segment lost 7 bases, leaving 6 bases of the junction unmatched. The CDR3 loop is CASKRSGRYTGELFF. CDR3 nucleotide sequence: TGTGCCAGCAAGCGTAGCGGGAGATACACCGGGGAGCTGTTTTTT.